This note documents a single TCR beta chain sequence. The data were obtained in a study of T cell changes during pregnancy in multiple sclerosis. V dropped 4 bases and J dropped 3; count of bases not matched to a gene: 5. Germline CDR1 SGHNT, CDR2 YENEEA. The CDR3 totals 16 residues. Sequencing used immunoSEQ multiplex PCR; TCRdb keeps in-frame clones, though not all of them. The table has roughly 72,000 clones, around 94% seen once. The source was CD4+ T cells from peripheral blood mononuclear cells, collected after pregnancy. This clonotype was obtained from a female donor with multiple sclerosis, enrolled in a pregnancy study. The chain links TRBV11-3 to TRBJ2-2; 10 bases agree with TRBD2. The CDR3 loop is CASSYVLAGDTGELFF. CDR3 sequence (DNA): TGTGCCAGCAGCTATGTCCTAGCGGGAGACACCGGGGAGCTGTTTTTT.